This section outlines one T cell receptor beta chain sequence together with its context. Antigen: not known. Expansion with viral peptide pools was applied to antigen-specific CD4+ T cells by the ViraFEST assay prior to sequencing. The culture ran for approximately 9 days before CD4+ T cells were isolated. Their SARS-CoV-2 infection, verified by PCR, occurred between March and December 2020. The authors exchanged half the medium for IL-2 medium on days 3 and 7. In germline, CDR1 is MNHEY, CDR2 SVGEGT. V shed 4 bases, J shed 2 bases, and the junction held 12 bases outside the gene matches. The CDR3 extends over 17 amino acids. This sample was taken from a study of vaccination effects on CD4 cells after COVID-19. Looking at the study overall: Participants received two doses of either the BNT162b2 or mRNA-1273 vaccine.

Clones were sequenced by immunoSEQ multiplex PCR, and TCRdb holds only the in-frame ones, with some missing. This table holds around 40,000 clones, around 74% found once. Study-level points and caveats: In convalescent patients, vaccine-induced clones largely differed from infection-induced clones.

This specimen was CD4+ T cells from PBMCs cultured with a peptide pool, taken before COVID-19 vaccination. The source is a human donor who had a prior SARS-CoV-2 infection. The V gene is TRBV6-2 or TRBV6-3, the J gene TRBJ2-5; 8 bases line up with TRBD2. CDR3 sequence (DNA): TGTGCCAGCAGTTGGGGCCTGAGTAGCGGGGATCAAGAGACCCAGTACTTC. This gives the protein CASSWGLSSGDQETQYF.